This record concerns one T cell receptor beta chain sequence. This clonotype was observed many times. Which antigen it targets is not known. There are no base qualities to consult, and no much larger clone falls within one base. The approximately 39 donors, aged about 6 to 90 years, were systemically healthy Caucasian individuals from Russia. Each donor gave ten milliliters of peripheral blood, collected into EDTA-treated Vacutainer tubes. Ficoll-Paque density-gradient centrifugation was used to isolate PBMCs, with at least 6.5 million per sample. Total RNA, at least 6 micrograms per sample, was extracted from PBMCs with Trizol reagent. For every donor, an aliquot of PBMCs went through flow cytometry to measure the percentages of naive CD45RAhigh/CD27high T cells. These data belong to a study of blood T cells in healthy people across ages (dated by TCRdb to the mid-2010s). Background for the entire study: In model experiments, template switching captured about one uniquely barcoded TCR beta cDNA molecule for every two T cells. Using the same blood draw, the study looked at two additional independent replicas of 1 million unique cDNA reads for two donors, one aged 18 to 30 and the other aged 80 or older. The donors were divided into four age groups: young (average around 16 years), middle-aged (roughly 42), aged (roughly 66) and long-lived (about 80). Age-related changes in TCR beta repertoire diversity were measured in the study by deep sequencing normalized with unique cDNA molecular identifiers. Overall study results and their limits: As age increased, observed TCR beta diversity per million T cells dropped in a roughly linear way, and a significant reduction was already evident by age 40. A strong correlation was found between observed TCR beta diversity and the percentage of naive T cells measured by flow cytometry. Compared with the aged group, more naive CD4+ T cells, fewer expanded clones and increased TCR diversity were shown by the long-lived group, suggesting age selection. Total diversity estimates from one million sequenced T cells were considered lower bounds and underestimates. Because profiling used bulk unsorted PBMCs, naive and antigen-experienced compartments could not be compared conclusively. Donor CMV infection status was unknown, potentially confounding age-related changes in expanded clonotypes.

Spanning cysteine to phenylalanine, the CDR3 consists of 20 amino acids. Left in the record is the CDR3 DNA by itself, 60 bases read in frame from the first base. Based on the germline V gene (reference sequence), the CDR1 and CDR2 sequences are LGHDT and YNNKEL. V loses 4 bases at its end and J loses 4 bases; junction bases beyond the gene matches: 20. The library relied on 5' RACE. TCRdb names Illumina HiSeq 2500 as the instrument used. The second PCR ran for about 7 to 11 cycles and used a J-beta primer mix along with a sample-barcoded 5' primer. A unique molecular identifier was introduced onto each TCR beta cDNA molecule by a template-switch 5' adaptor carrying 12 random nucleotides. Each sample yielded at least 3 million CDR3-containing paired-end reads. First-strand cDNA synthesis was performed from all RNA using the Mint cDNA synthesis kit, with priming by a TRBC-specific oligonucleotide. After uracil-DNA glycosylase treatment, a first 18-cycle PCR used universal primers M1SS and BC2_uni_R on all cDNA. Regarding the original processing steps: For normalization, 1 million high-quality reads, each with a distinct molecular identifier, were randomly selected from each sample. Reads with shared molecular identifiers were discarded instead of being binned into consensus sequences. CDR3 identification, clonotype clustering and error correction used MiTCR with a Q25 quality threshold and the strictest error-elimination algorithm. A nonparametric unseen species model using Euler transformation provided a lower-bound estimate of total TCR beta diversity. TCRdb applied fastp at Q25 and MiXCR to the public reads, then kept only in-frame beta chains. Rows with a matching CDR3 protein are joined into one entry that keeps the most common DNA and genes. What appears here as the V and J calls and clone size reflects TCRdb's work, not the paper's. This sample lists approximately 780,000 distinct CDR3 sequences; under 30% were detected once. Jointly, the top ten make up under 3% of the sample.

The data were also submitted as part of a second study, on T cells of mothers and their children. The second study's authors report: Nine systemically healthy Caucasian individuals, comprising three mothers and their six children, were included as donors. cDNA synthesis consumed the entire amount of extracted RNA, loaded at approximately 1.6 ug RNA in each 15 ul reaction. In the second PCR, sample barcodes and 2-4 random nucleotides were introduced via the M1S primer. More than 9 million TCR beta CDR3 reads were obtained from each mother, and 2.5 million to 3.5 million reads were obtained from each child. In both related and unrelated pairs, thymic selection shapes the output of TCR recombination in a similar way, with inherited differences having only a minor effect. Normalized repertoire overlap was always slightly but never significantly higher in related than unrelated mother-child pairs. With a sensitivity of approximately 100 clones per million clonotypes, no persistent microchimeric T cell clones were detected. In the study, deep NGS was used to compare the TCR beta repertoires of mothers and children, and features distinguishing related mother-child pairs from unrelated individuals were sought. Mothers averaged approximately 41 +/- 4 years of age and children averaged about 10 +/- 4 years. After adapter ligation was performed with NEBNext reagents, the libraries were sequenced on an Illumina HiSeq 2000 with 100+100 nt paired-end reads. Mother and child libraries were prepared a month apart and sequenced in separate runs to prevent cross-contamination. Between roughly 450,000 and 2,000,000 distinct TCR beta clonotypes were identified per donor. Naive TCR beta clonotypes were estimated from low-frequency clonotypes matched to each donor's FACS-determined naive share, without sorting.

The rearranged segments are TRBV3-1 and TRBJ2-2; 8 middle bases align to TRBD1. The clonotype originates from a boy aged 10-17 years in good health. Sequenced: blood. The CDR3 corresponds to CASSPESGTGPWGGTGELFF. The sequence in DNA is TGTGCCAGCAGCCCCGAATCCGGGACAGGCCCGTGGGGAGGCACCGGGGAGCTGTTTTTT.